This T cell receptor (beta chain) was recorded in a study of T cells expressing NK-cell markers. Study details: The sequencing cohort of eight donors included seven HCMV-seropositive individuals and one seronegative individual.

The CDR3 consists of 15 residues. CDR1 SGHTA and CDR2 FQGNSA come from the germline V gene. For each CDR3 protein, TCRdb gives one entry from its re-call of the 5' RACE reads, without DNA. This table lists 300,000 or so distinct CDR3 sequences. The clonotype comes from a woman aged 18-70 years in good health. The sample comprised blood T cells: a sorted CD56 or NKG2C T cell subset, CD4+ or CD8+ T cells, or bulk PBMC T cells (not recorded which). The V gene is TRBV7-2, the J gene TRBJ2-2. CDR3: CASSLVSLNTGELFF.